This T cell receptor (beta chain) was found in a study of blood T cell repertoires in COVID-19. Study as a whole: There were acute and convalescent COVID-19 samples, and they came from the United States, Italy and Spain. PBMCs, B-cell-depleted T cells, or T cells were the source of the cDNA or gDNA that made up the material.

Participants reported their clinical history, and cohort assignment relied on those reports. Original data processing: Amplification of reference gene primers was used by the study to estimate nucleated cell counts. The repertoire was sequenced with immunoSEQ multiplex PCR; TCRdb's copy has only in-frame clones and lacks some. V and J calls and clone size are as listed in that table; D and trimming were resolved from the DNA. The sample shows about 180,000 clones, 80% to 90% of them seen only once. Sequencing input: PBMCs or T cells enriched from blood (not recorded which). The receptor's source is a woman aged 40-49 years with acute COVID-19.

DNA of the CDR3: TGTGCCAGTAGTAACCCAGGCGGACTGGGACAGGGCGGCGATACGCAGTATTTT. As protein: CASSNPGGLGQGGDTQYF. This chain connects TRBV19 to TRBJ2-3; TRBD1 aligns across 9 bases. Looked up from germline, CDR1 is LNHDA and CDR2 is SQIVND (reference sequence). The J segment lost 6 bases and the V segment lost 4 bases, leaving 17 bases of the junction unmatched. CDR3 length: 18 amino acids.